This paragraph covers one TCR beta chain sequence. Its binding antigen is unknown. The input lacks base qualities; no much larger clone sits a single base away. The junction carries 26 bases between V and J, which are trimmed by 5 bases and 6 bases respectively. CDR1 and CDR2 are drawn from the germline V gene: SGHVS, FQNEAQ. The CDR3 numbers 17 residues from cysteine through phenylalanine. The CDR3 DNA has 51 bases and is translated from base 1. The library was obtained by the immunoSEQ multiplex PCR assay. The published analysis was carried out like this. A statistical classification framework was built to diagnose cytomegalovirus status from the catalog of TCR beta chain sequences. TCRdb obtained this table from immuneACCESS and retained in-frame rearrangements with V and J assigned. These tables miss some clones; where compared with another copy, unresolved V genes account for less than half of the shortfall, and the remainder is unexplained. V, J and clone size are those of that table, while D and trimming were read from the DNA. This sample lists under 200,000 clones; around nine tenths were detected once. The ten biggest clones cover 4% to 4.5% of the sample.

The data were taken from a study of cytomegalovirus exposure and HLA in healthy donors (TCRdb year 2017). With respect to the entire study: A later analysis indicated that the 110 or so validation repertoires were generated on the platform also employed for the approximately 700 repertoires of the first cohort. The aim of the study was to test whether cataloging public T cell receptors could identify signatures of past pathogen exposure. Besides the first cohort of 666 subjects, a separate validation cohort made up of roughly 120 different subjects was used. The study combined high-throughput TCR immunosequencing, statistical association of individual TCRs with disease status, and machine learning to predict cytomegalovirus infection status. Here is what the overall study found, with its caveats: The authors suggested that the approach could potentially be generalized to other disease states and immunological phenotypes. All 120 or so repertoires were used to score co-occurrence in the validation cohort in a later analysis, because that analysis had no HLA typing for the cohort. Across donors, most TCR sequences were observed very rarely, whereas some public TCRs were present in many individuals. The classifier was reported to diagnose cytomegalovirus status with high specificity and sensitivity in both the original and validation cohorts. Of the cluster scores, 85% to 95% were above 0 in a later analysis, which found that TCRs clustered in the first cohort also tended to co-occur in the roughly 130 validation repertoires. Three of the identified cytomegalovirus-associated TCR beta chains were confirmed in vitro to be specific for cytomegalovirus antigens. In the study, some 160 TCR beta chains were listed as associated with cytomegalovirus.

The donors were included in the validation cohort of roughly 130 subjects, a group kept apart from the roughly 700-subject first cohort. This TCR was recovered from a man between 18 and 29 years old in good health and CMV-seropositive. The rearrangement combines TRBV7-8 with TRBJ2-7; TRBD2 is a possible D gene, resting on 6 matching bases. Material for sequencing was PBMCs. The encoded CDR3 is CASSQWASADKPTEQYF. The nucleotides read TGTGCCAGCAGCCAATGGGCTAGCGCCGACAAGCCTACCGAGCAGTACTTC. The reference TRBV7-8 and TRBJ2-7 proteins fill in what lies around the CDR3, so the full variable domain reads GAGVSQSPRYKVAKRGQDVALRCDPISGHVSLFWYQQALGQGPEFLTYFQNEAQLDKSGLPSDRFFAERPEGSVSTLKIQRTQQEDSAVYLCASSQWASADKPTEQYFGPGTRLTVT.